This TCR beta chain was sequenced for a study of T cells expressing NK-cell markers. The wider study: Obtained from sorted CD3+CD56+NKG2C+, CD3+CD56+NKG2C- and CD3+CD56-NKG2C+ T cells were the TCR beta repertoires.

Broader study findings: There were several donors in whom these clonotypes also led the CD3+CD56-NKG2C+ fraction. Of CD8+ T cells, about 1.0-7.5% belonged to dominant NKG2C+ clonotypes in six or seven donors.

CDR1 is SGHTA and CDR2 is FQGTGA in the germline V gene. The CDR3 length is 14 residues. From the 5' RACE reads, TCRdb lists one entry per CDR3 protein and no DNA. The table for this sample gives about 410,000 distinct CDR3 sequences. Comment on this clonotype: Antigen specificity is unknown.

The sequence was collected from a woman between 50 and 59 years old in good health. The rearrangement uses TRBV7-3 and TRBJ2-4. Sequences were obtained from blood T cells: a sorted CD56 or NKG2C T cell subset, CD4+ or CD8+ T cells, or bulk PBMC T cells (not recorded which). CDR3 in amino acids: CASSTELAKNIQYF.